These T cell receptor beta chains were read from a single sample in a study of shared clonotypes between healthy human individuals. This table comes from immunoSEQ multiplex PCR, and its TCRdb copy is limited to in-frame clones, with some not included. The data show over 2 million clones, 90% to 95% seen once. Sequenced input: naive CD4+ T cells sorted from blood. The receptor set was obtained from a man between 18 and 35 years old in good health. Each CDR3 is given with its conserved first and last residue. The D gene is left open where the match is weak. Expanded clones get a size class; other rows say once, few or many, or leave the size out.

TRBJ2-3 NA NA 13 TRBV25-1 CASSEVAADTQYF
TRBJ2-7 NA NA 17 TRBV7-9 CASSGRQPWNFTYEQYF
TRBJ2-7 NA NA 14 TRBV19 CASSIGQELYEQYF
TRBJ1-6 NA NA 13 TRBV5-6 CASSPTTGSPLHF
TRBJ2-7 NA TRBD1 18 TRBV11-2 CASSLGWTGKRALYEQYF
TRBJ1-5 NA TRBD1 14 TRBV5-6 CASSSDRSNQPQHF
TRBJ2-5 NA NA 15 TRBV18 CASSPPMGHQETQYF
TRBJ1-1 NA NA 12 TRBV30 CAWSAGKTEAFF
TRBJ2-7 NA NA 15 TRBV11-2 CASSSSGISSYEQYF
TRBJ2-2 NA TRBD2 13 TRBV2 CASRTGGPGELFF
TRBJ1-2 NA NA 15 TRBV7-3 CASSFGPGQSYGYTF
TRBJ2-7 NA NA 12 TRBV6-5 CASSYRQYEQYF
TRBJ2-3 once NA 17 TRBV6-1 CASSEGDGGASTDTQYF
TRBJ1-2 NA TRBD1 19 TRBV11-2 CASSLIPVGGTGGYYGYTF
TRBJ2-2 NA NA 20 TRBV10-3 CAISESAALLRLGGTGELFF
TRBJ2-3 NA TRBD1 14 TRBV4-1 CASSQEDRRDTQYF
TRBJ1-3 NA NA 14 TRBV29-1 CSVVTNYLGNTIYF
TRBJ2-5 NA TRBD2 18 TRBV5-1 CASSSPPPSSGGGETQYF
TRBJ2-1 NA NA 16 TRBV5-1 CASSSTRDSPEYEQFF
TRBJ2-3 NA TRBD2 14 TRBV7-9 CASSSSGRWNTQYF
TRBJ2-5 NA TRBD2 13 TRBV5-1 CASSSGTTETQYF
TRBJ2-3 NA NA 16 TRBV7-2 CASSGKQGLWADTQYF
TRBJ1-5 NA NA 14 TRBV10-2 CATRAEYSNQPQHF
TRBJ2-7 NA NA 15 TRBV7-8 CASSPSQTFSYEQYF
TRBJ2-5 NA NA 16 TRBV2 CASSDSLRGREETQYF
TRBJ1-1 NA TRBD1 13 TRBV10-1 CASSRDRVTEAFF
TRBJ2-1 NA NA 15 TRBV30 CAWRGRDSSYNEQFF
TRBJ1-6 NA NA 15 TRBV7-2 CASSLVSLNGSPLHF
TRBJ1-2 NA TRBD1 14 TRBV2 CASKGTGAYYGYTF
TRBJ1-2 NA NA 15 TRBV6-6 CASSHGGSPLYGYTF
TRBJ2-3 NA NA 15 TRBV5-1 CASSLVRGQTDTQYF
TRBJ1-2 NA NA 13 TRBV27 CASSLNRNYGYTF
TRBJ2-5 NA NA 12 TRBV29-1 CSVESRGETQYF
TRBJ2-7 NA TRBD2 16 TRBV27 CASRGIAGGPSGEQYF
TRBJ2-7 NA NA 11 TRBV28 CASSLFHEQYF
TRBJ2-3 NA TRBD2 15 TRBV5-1 CASSVAGGSTDTQYF